This TCR beta chain was found in a study of cytomegalovirus exposure and HLA in healthy donors. Per the germline V gene, CDR1 is SGHNT and CDR2 is YENEEA. J lost 8 bases, V lost 8 bases, and 11 bases had no gene match. The CDR3 is 13 residues long. Both 60 Vbeta primers and 13 Jbeta primers went into the PCR. Profiled with immunoSEQ multiplex PCR; TCRdb holds only in-frame clones, not every one. The sample holds 180,000 or so clones, about 77% seen once. This clone was found a few times. The gene calls are TRBV11-3 and TRBJ1-2; TRBD1 aligns across 7 bases. The receptor's source is a female donor in good health and CMV-seronegative. The sequenced sample was PBMCs. The CDR3 DNA reads as TGTGCCAGCGGCGGCAGGGGGAACGGGGGCTACACCTTC. Its translation: CASGGRGNGGYTF.